This TCR beta chain stems from a study of cytomegalovirus exposure and HLA in healthy donors. Points from the study as a whole: From TCR beta sequences, most subjects' HLA-A and HLA-B alleles were reportedly predicted accurately. A later analysis linked a missense variant in DCLRE1C to the trimming of TCR beta V and J genes.

In the PCR, 60 Vbeta and 13 Jbeta primers were used. The method was immunoSEQ multiplex PCR; TCRdb's version includes in-frame clones alone and lacks a portion of them. The data contain approximately 200,000 clones, almost 85% of them singletons. This clone has just a few counts. Its antigen is not known. From germline, CDR1 is SNHLY and CDR2 FYNNEI. V was pared by 8 bases and J by 3 bases, with 7 bases between. The CDR3 covers 11 residues. Donors in the study were healthy people who gave bone marrow. The receptor's source is a woman aged 50 to 60 in good health and CMV-seronegative. Sequences were obtained from PBMCs. The chain couples TRBV2 to TRBJ1-1, with no clear D. CDR3 in DNA: TGTGCCAGCTCGGGGTACACTGAAGCTTTCTTT. Protein: CASSGYTEAFF.